These 2 T cell receptor beta chains share one sample of origin, sequenced in a study of control samples from healthy donors and cancer patients. Clones were sequenced by immunoSEQ multiplex PCR, and TCRdb holds only the in-frame ones, with some missing. Found here are some 120,000 clones, roughly 87% of them singletons; the top ten hold about 1.8%. The sample comprised blood. The receptors shown here come from a young man in good health.

This sequence joins TRBV15 and TRBJ1-3; D is unclear. Trimming took 1 base from V and 0 from J, leaving 10 bases between them. The CDR3 spans 16 residues. Germline loops: CDR1 LNHNV, CDR2 YYDKDF (reference sequence). The DNA for the CDR3 is TGTGCCACCAGCAGAGGAGGAAAGTCCTCTGGAAACACCATATATTTT. Translated: CATSRGGKSSGNTIYF.

With regard to this clone: The junction departs from germline at one end; a sequencing error may be responsible. This sequence joins TRBV10-2 and TRBJ2-2; D perhaps matches TRBD2 (5 bases). The CDR3 consists of 13 residues. Germline V gives CDR1 WSHSY, CDR2 SAAADI. DNA of the CDR3: TGCGCCAGCAGTTCCGGGAACTCCGGGGAGCTGTTTTTT. Protein product: CASSSGNSGELFF.